Shown below are 9 T cell receptor beta chains from a single sample sequenced in a study of early T cells in non-severe SARS-CoV-2 infection. Each CDR3 protein is one row after TCRdb ran MiXCR on the 5' RACE reads. The sample has approximately 84,000 distinct CDR3 sequences, roughly an eighth seen once. What was sequenced was whole blood. The receptors derive from an adult who was a healthcare worker with PCR-confirmed SARS-CoV-2 infection or an uninfected control (not recorded which).

This clonotype was counted a few times. The chain has TRBV9 and TRBJ2-5; 13 bases are shared with TRBD2. Germline V gene sequence: CDR1 SGDLS, CDR2 YYNGEE. There are 15 residues in the CDR3. With V trimmed by 3 bases and J by 5 bases, 4 bases remained unmatched. DNA for the CDR3: TGTGCCAGCAGCGGGGGACTAGCGGGATACGAGACCCAGTACTTC. This encodes CASSGGLAGYETQYF.

Many counts were recorded for this clonotype. The J gene is TRBJ2-3, the V gene TRBV12-3 or TRBV12-4; D is unresolved. V gave up 6 bases and J gave up 0 bases, with 16 bases separating them. The CDR3 runs to 16 residues. In DNA form, the CDR3 reads TGTGCCAGCAGCCAAACGGTATCGACTAGCACAGATACGCAGTATTTT. It translates to CASSQTVSTSTDTQYF.

The chain has TRBV20-1 and TRBJ2-2, with a weak D call TRBD2 (7 bases). The CDR3 has 16 amino acids. V shed 1 base and J shed 6 bases, with 18 bases lying between them. Germline CDR1 and CDR2: DFQATT and SNEGSKA (reference sequence). CDR3 loop: CSARVLAGGPAGELFF. The CDR3 coding sequence is TGCAGTGCTAGAGTACTAGCCGGGGGGCCTGCCGGGGAGCTGTTTTTT.

This clonotype occurred many times. The CDR3 region has the DNA TGTGCCAGCAGCCCCTGGGGGTCGGGAGAGACCCAGTACTTC. It codes for CASSPWGSGETQYF. J is TRBJ2-5 and V is TRBV12-3 or TRBV12-4; either TRBD1 or TRBD2 may fit D (5 bases each). This CDR3 region has 14 residues. V was shortened by 6 bases and J by 4 bases, with 15 bases between the two germline ends.

The chain recombines TRBV3-1 with TRBJ1-3; D is undetermined. This CDR3 spans 13 amino acids. Trimming shortened V by 9 bases and J by 0 bases, and 9 bases separated the two germline ends. Germline CDR1 is LGHDT and CDR2 is YNNKEL (reference sequence). In DNA, the CDR3 is TGTGCCAGTCAGTCCGTCTCTGGAAACACCATATATTTT. Amino acids: CASQSVSGNTIYF.

This clonotype showed up many times. CDR3 in amino acids: CSGIELPGTEAFF. The CDR3 nucleotides are TGCAGCGGTATAGAACTCCCGGGGACTGAAGCTTTCTTT. V gene TRBV29-1 combines with J gene TRBJ1-1; no reliable D call. V lost 7 bases and J lost 5, with 17 bases in between. This CDR3 has 13 residues. Looked up from germline, CDR1 is SQVTM and CDR2 is ANQGSEA.

This clonotype was picked up many times. This chain joins TRBV28 and TRBJ1-5; 10 nucleotides line up with TRBD1. Germline CDR1 MDHEN, CDR2 SYDVKM. CDR3 length: 14 residues. With 2 bases clipped from V and 5 bases from J, the junction kept 0 bases outside the gene matches. CDR3: CASSLGTGDQPQHF. The CDR3 region has the DNA TGTGCCAGCAGTTTAGGGACAGGGGATCAGCCCCAGCATTTT.

The chain has TRBV6-1 and TRBJ1-1; D ambiguous. The V gene's germline CDR1 is MNHNS and CDR2 SASEGT. The CDR3 is made up of 13 amino acids. V was clipped by 7 bases and J by 5 bases, with 14 bases between them. In DNA form, the CDR3 reads TGTGCCAGCACCATGGGGAGGAGGACTGAAGCTTTCTTT. Its protein product is CASTMGRRTEAFF.

This clonotype has more than one count but fewer than ten. The V gene is TRBV20-1, the J gene TRBJ1-2, with 7 bases identical to TRBD1. This CDR3 region has 12 residues. Germline-derived CDR1 and CDR2 are DFQATT and SNEGSKA (reference sequence). The V and J ends lost 6 bases and 8 bases, in that order; junction bases with no gene match: 9. CDR3 sequence reads: CSAPDRVNGYTF. The CDR3 nucleotides read TGCAGTGCACCCGACAGGGTAAACGGCTACACCTTC.